This is a list of T cell receptor beta chains from one sample in a study of blood T cells in healthy people across ages. TCRdb re-analysed the 5' RACE reads in MiXCR, keeping a single row per CDR3 protein. The repertoire holds 700,000 to 800,000 distinct CDR3 sequences, 35% to 45% seen once, with 20% to 25% in the top ten. The sequencing input was blood. These receptors all stem from a woman aged 60-75 years in good health. The CDR3 runs from the conserved cysteine through the conserved F or W. The D gene is left open where the match is weak. Only some rows state a clone size, as once, few, many or a class for expanded clones.

DNA,CDR3,V,J,D,size
TGTGCCAGCAGTGAAAAATGGAGGGAGACCAAACGCCGTGAGCAGTTCTTC,CASSEKWRETKRREQFF,TRBV6-1,TRBJ2-1,.,few
TGCGCCAGCAGCTTGGGAGATAATGAAGCTTTCTTT,CASSLGDNEAFF,TRBV5-1,TRBJ1-1,.,.
TGCAGTGCGAGGGGGACGGGGACGGCTGAAGCTTTCTTT,CSARGTGTAEAFF,TRBV20-1,TRBJ1-1,.,few
TGCAGTGCTACTCGACAGGGGAGCATTCAGTACTTC,CSATRQGSIQYF,TRBV20-1,TRBJ2-4,TRBD1,.
TGTGCCAGCAGCCATCCGGACAGGCGTAGAAATCAGCCCCAGCATTTT,CASSHPDRRRNQPQHF,TRBV7-3,TRBJ1-5,TRBD1,.
TGTGCCAGTACTCGTGCAGATACGCAGTATTTT,CASTRADTQYF,TRBV6-2/TRBV6-3,TRBJ2-3,.,.
TGTGCCAGCACCTCCAGGGCAACTAATGAAAAACTGTTTTTT,CASTSRATNEKLFF,TRBV6-2/TRBV6-3,TRBJ1-4,.,.
TGTGCCAGCAAAAACGGAGGGAACAGGGACGAGCAGTACTTC,CASKNGGNRDEQYF,TRBV12-3/TRBV12-4,TRBJ2-7,.,.
TGTGCCCTCCGGCCAGGGTGGGCCCCCCACAATGAGCAGTTCTTC,CALRPGWAPHNEQFF,TRBV12-3/TRBV12-4,TRBJ2-1,.,few
TGTGCCACCCTGGGGGGACTAGCGGGGGGTGAGACCCAGTTCTTC,CATLGGLAGGETQFF,TRBV3-1,TRBJ2-1,TRBD2,.
TGCAGTGCCCCTTACAATGAGCGGTACTTC,CSAPYNERYF,TRBV20-1,TRBJ2-7,.,.
TGTGCCAGCAGCCGAGAGACGGCGGCCCGTGGCTACACCTTC,CASSRETAARGYTF,TRBV13,TRBJ1-2,.,.
TGTGCCAGCAGAGACTCCGGGACTAACTATGGCTACACCTTC,CASRDSGTNYGYTF,TRBV7-9,TRBJ1-2,.,.
TGTGCCAGCAGCCGGGGAGGGCAGTATAGCAATCAGCCCCAGCATTTT,CASSRGGQYSNQPQHF,TRBV5-5,TRBJ1-5,.,few
TGTGCCAGCAGCTACCCGACAGAAGGGACCCAGTACTTC,CASSYPTEGTQYF,TRBV7-2,TRBJ2-5,.,.
TGCAGCGTTGAACCCGGGACTAGCGAACCCTACGAGCAGTACTTC,CSVEPGTSEPYEQYF,TRBV29-1,TRBJ2-7,TRBD2,once
TGTGCCAGCAGCTTAGCGCGCGGTGCGGGGACAGGTAGCACAGATACGCAGTATTTT,CASSLARGAGTGSTDTQYF,TRBV7-9,TRBJ2-3,TRBD1,once
TGCAGCGGGACAGGGACCTACAATGAGCAGTTCTTC,CSGTGTYNEQFF,TRBV29-1,TRBJ2-1,TRBD1,.
TGTGCCAGCAGTGTGGACTCCGACAATGAGCAGTTCTTC,CASSVDSDNEQFF,TRBV12-3/TRBV12-4,TRBJ2-1,.,.
TGCAGCGAACAGACGAACACTGAAGCTTTCTTT,CSEQTNTEAFF,TRBV29-1,TRBJ1-1,.,.
TGTGCCGACGTGGGGCCCTTCAATGAGCAGTTCTTC,CADVGPFNEQFF,TRBV6-1,TRBJ2-1,.,.
TGTGCCAGCAGCCCTCGGACAGGGAGGAACACTGAAGCTTTCTTT,CASSPRTGRNTEAFF,TRBV5-6,TRBJ1-1,TRBD1,.
TGTGCCAGCAGTTCGGGGGGGACGGCCAAAAACATTCAGTACTTC,CASSSGGTAKNIQYF,TRBV27,TRBJ2-4,TRBD2,.
TGTGCCAGCAGTGAGGACAGGGTGATGAACACTGAAGCTTTCTTT,CASSEDRVMNTEAFF,TRBV25-1,TRBJ1-1,TRBD1,few
TGCAGTGCTAGAGATCGACAGGGGGATTCCTATGGCTACACCTTC,CSARDRQGDSYGYTF,TRBV20-1,TRBJ1-2,TRBD1,few
TGTGCCACCAGCAGAGGGGGGCCTGGGGGCGGTCAGCCCCAGCATTTT,CATSRGGPGGGQPQHF,TRBV15,TRBJ1-5,.,.
TGCAGTGCCACTACTTACAATGAGCAGTTCTTC,CSATTYNEQFF,TRBV20-1,TRBJ2-1,.,many